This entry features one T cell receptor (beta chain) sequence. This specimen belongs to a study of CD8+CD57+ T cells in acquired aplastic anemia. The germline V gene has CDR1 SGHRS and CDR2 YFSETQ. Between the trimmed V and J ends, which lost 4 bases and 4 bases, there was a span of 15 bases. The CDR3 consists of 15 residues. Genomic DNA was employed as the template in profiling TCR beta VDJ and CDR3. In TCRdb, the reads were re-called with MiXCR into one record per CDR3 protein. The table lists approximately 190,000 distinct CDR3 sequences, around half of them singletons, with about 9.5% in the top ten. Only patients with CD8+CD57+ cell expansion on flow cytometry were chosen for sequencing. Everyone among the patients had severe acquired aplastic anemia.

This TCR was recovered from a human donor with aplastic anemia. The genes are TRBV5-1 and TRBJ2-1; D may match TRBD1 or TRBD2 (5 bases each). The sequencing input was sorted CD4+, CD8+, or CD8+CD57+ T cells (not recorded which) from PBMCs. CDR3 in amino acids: CASSNDGAIYNEQFF. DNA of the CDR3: TGCGCCAGCAGCAATGACGGGGCCATTTACAATGAGCAGTTCTTC.